This T cell receptor beta chain stems from a study of response to subunit inactivated influenza vaccine. The CDR3 spans 15 residues. With V trimmed by 3 bases and J by 3 bases, 3 bases remained unmatched. The V gene's germline CDR1 is GTSNPN and CDR2 SVGIG (reference sequence). In TCRdb, the RT-PCR reads were re-called with MiXCR into one record per CDR3 protein. The profile shows roughly 670,000 distinct CDR3 sequences, 12% to 15% of them singletons. The chain recombines TRBV30 with TRBJ2-3; 13 bases map to TRBD2. The sequence derives from a man between 45 and 60 years old who received an inactivated influenza vaccine. The material was PBMCs from blood, obtained less than 15 days before vaccination. In nucleotides, the CDR3 is TGTGCCTGGAGGCTGACTAGCGGGGGGACAGATACGCAGTATTTT. Its protein is CAWRLTSGGTDTQYF.